These 11 T cell receptor beta chains share one sample of origin, sequenced in a study of blood T cells in healthy people across ages. With a J-beta primer mix and a sample-barcoded 5' primer, a second PCR ran 7 to 11 cycles. MiXCR, run by TCRdb on the 5' RACE reads, gives a single entry per CDR3 protein. Here the sample spans 1.2 million to 1.5 million distinct CDR3 sequences, approximately 59% being singletons. The sequenced sample was blood. All receptors come from a man younger than 35 in good health.

V and J are TRBV29-1 and TRBJ2-2, with 9 nucleotides matching TRBD2. V lost 6 bases, J lost 4 bases, and 9 bases stayed unmatched. Germline V gene data show CDR1 as SQVTM and CDR2 as ANQGSEA. The length of the CDR3 is 15 residues. The CDR3 is CSVPRGGRGTGELFF. The CDR3 DNA sequence: TGCAGCGTCCCAAGGGGCGGGAGGGGCACCGGGGAGCTGTTTTTT.

J is TRBJ1-2 and V is TRBV28; tentatively, D is TRBD1 (5 bases). Germline V gene sequence: CDR1 MDHEN, CDR2 SYDVKM. The CDR3 has 16 amino acids. The ends were cut back, 6 bases at V and 0 bases at J, with 17 bases in the middle. In nucleotides, the CDR3 is TGTGCCAGCAGGCTCGCGGGGGACGGAGCTAACTATGGCTACACCTTC. This codes for CASRLAGDGANYGYTF.

The chain carries TRBV29-1 and TRBJ2-3; TRBD2 is a possible D gene (6 bases). The germline V gene has CDR1 SQVTM and CDR2 ANQGSEA. CDR3 length: 14 residues. V was trimmed by 7 bases and J by 2 bases, leaving 16 bases between them. The CDR3 DNA is TGCAGCGCTACGCCGGGACTTCACACAGATACGCAGTATTTT. Translated: CSATPGLHTDTQYF.

This rearrangement joins TRBV12-3 or TRBV12-4 to TRBJ2-7, with 8 nucleotides matching TRBD1. Trimming took 6 bases from V and 4 from J; bases not matched to a gene: 11. The CDR3 is 15 amino acids. The CDR3 nucleotides are TGTGCCAGCAGCAGAGAGACAGGGGTTCGGTACGAGCAGTACTTC. This gives the protein CASSRETGVRYEQYF.

This clonotype was seen only a few times. The V gene is TRBV12-3 or TRBV12-4, the J gene TRBJ2-3; TRBD1 matches at 7 bases. V was clipped by 8 bases and J by 6 bases; unmatched bases: 5. The CDR3 spans 12 residues. The CDR3 region has the DNA TGTGCCAGCGTTACAGGGGTGGATACGCAGTATTTT. Encoded protein: CASVTGVDTQYF.

The J gene is TRBJ1-2, the V gene TRBV5-1, with D unclear. CDR3 length equals 13 residues. Germline V gene data show CDR1 as SGHRS and CDR2 as YFSETQ. V lost 4 bases, J lost 4 bases, and 11 bases lay in between. The CDR3 loop reads CASSEDPFYGYTF. The DNA for the CDR3 is TGCGCCAGCAGCGAAGACCCATTCTATGGCTACACCTTC.

The chain links TRBV4-2 to TRBJ2-4, with a tentative D call TRBD2 (6 bases). The V and J ends lost 2 bases and 13 bases respectively, with 24 bases between them. The CDR3 runs to 16 residues. Germline CDR1 reads LGHNA; CDR2 reads YNFKEQ. In DNA form, the CDR3 reads TGTGCCAGCAGCCAAACATGGCGGGAAATCCAGAGGGAGCAGTACTTC. It yields the protein CASSQTWREIQREQYF.

The rearrangement links TRBV27 to TRBJ2-3; 7 bases match TRBD2. V gave up 8 bases and J gave up 5 bases; unmatched junction bases: 7. CDR1 and CDR2 (germline): MNHEY, SMNVEV (reference sequence). The CDR3 sequence is 13 residues long. DNA of the CDR3: TGTGCCAGCCGTCGGGGGGACGTAGATACGCAGTATTTT. It codes for CASRRGDVDTQYF.

Only a few counts were recorded for this clonotype. V is TRBV7-9 and J is TRBJ2-7; D is possibly TRBD1 (5 bases). CDR3 length: 14 amino acids. The V gene lost 4 bases and the J gene lost 4 bases, with 14 bases spanning the gap. Per germline, CDR1 SEHNR and CDR2 FQNEAQ (reference sequence). CDR3 amino acids: CASSSTTEMYEQYF. The DNA for the CDR3 is TGTGCCAGCAGCTCCACGACAGAGATGTACGAGCAGTACTTC.

The genes are TRBV10-2 and TRBJ2-4; 7 nucleotides match TRBD1. The DNA end is more similar to TRBJ2-7, so the J call may be wrong. The germline CDR1 and CDR2 sequences are WSHSY and SAAADI. The CDR3 has 15 residues. The CDR3 reads CASSESRAGGYEQYF. In nucleotides, the CDR3 is TGCGCCAGCAGTGAGTCCAGGGCAGGGGGCTACGAGCAGTACTTC.

This clonotype was found a few times. The rearrangement joins TRBV7-2 to TRBJ2-3, with 8 nucleotides matching TRBD1. The CDR3 contains 16 residues. The germline gives CDR1 SGHTA, CDR2 FQGNSA. V shed 4 bases and J 2 bases; nucleotides not matched to a gene: 8. The CDR3 nucleotides read TGTGCCAGCAGCTCAGGTGGACAGGGTTCCACAGATACGCAGTATTTT. Translated, it gives CASSSGGQGSTDTQYF.